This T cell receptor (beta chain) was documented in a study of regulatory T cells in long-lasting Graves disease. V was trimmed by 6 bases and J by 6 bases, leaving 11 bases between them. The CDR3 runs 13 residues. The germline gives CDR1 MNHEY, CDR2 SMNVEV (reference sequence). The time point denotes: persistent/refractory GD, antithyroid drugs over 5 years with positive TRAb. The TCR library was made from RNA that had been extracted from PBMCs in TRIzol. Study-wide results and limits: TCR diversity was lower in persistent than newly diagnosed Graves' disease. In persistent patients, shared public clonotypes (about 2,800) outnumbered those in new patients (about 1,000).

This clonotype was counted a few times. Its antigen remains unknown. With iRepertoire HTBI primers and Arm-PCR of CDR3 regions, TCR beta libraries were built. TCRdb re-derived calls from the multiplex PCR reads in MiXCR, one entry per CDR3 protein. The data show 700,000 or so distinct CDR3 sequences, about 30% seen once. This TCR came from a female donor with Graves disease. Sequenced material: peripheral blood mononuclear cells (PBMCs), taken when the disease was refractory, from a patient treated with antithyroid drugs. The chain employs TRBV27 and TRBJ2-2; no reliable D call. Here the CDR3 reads CASSFRRAGELFF. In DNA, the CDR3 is TGTGCCAGCAGCTTCAGGCGAGCCGGGGAGCTGTTTTTT.